One and the same sample provided the 23 T cell receptor beta chains below, sequenced in a study of blood T cells in healthy people across ages. Using a J-beta primer mix together with a sample-barcoded 5' primer, a second PCR was run for roughly 7 to 11 cycles. TCRdb itself ran the 5' RACE reads through MiXCR, one entry per CDR3 protein. The top ten clones hold roughly 25% of a sample with hundreds of thousands of distinct CDR3 sequences, approximately 60% of them seen once. Sequencing was done on a sample of blood. The receptors were gathered from a man aged 35-49 years in good health.

This clonotype has just a few counts. V and J are TRBV7-9 and TRBJ1-2; D perhaps matches TRBD1 (6 bases). From germline, CDR1 is SEHNR and CDR2 FQNEAQ (reference sequence). V was shortened by 5 bases and J by 4 bases, with 20 bases between the two germline ends. The CDR3 sequence is 16 residues long. In DNA form, the CDR3 reads TGTGCCAGCAGCGGCACCGGACAGTACCTTCGCTATGGCTACACCTTC. Its translation: CASSGTGQYLRYGYTF.

A remark on this clonotype: A junction boundary mismatches the germline segment, possibly from a read error. This sequence joins TRBV7-9 and TRBJ2-1; D might be TRBD1 or TRBD2, each matching 5 bases. The CDR3 contains 17 residues. Germline values: CDR1 SEHNR, CDR2 FQNEAQ (reference sequence). This chain's CDR3 is CASSPGQKGFSYNEQFF. CDR3 DNA sequence: TGTGCCAGCAGCCCGGGGCAAAAAGGCTTCTCCTACAACGAGCAGTTCTTC.

V gene TRBV5-6 combines with J gene TRBJ2-7; 10 bases line up with TRBD1. The CDR3 length is 14 residues. CDR1 and CDR2 (germline): SGHDT, YYEEEE. V dropped 6 bases and J dropped 3; count of bases not matched to a gene: 6. CDR3 loop: CASTGTGAHYEQYF. As DNA, the CDR3 is TGTGCCAGCACAGGGACAGGGGCGCACTACGAGCAGTACTTC. Together with reference TRBV5-6 and TRBJ2-7, the CDR3 gives the full variable domain: DAGVTQSPTHLIKTRGQQVTLRCSPKSGHDTVSWYQQALGQGPQFIFQYYEEEERQRGNFPDRFSGHQFPNYSSELNVNALLLGDSALYLCASTGTGAHYEQYFGPGTRLTVT.

V is TRBV5-1 and J is TRBJ2-5, with unresolved D. This CDR3 region has 16 residues. V gave up 2 bases and J gave up 5 bases, with 19 bases separating them. Germline loops: CDR1 SGHRS, CDR2 YFSETQ. CDR3 amino acids: CASSLNTGRLGETQYF. DNA for the CDR3: TGCGCCAGCAGCTTAAATACGGGCCGCTTGGGGGAGACCCAGTACTTC.

V usage is TRBV21-1 and J usage is TRBJ2-7. TRBV21-1 counts as a pseudogene. CDR3 length: 14 amino acids. The CDR3 sequence is CASSKYRDSYEQYF. Here the CDR3 DNA reads TGTGCCAGCAGCAAGTACAGGGACTCCTACGAGCAGTACTTC.

The chain links TRBV4-3 to TRBJ2-2; 11 bases are shared with TRBD2. Trimming cost V 0 bases and J 9 bases; bases outside gene matches: 3. The CDR3 is 15 residues long. Germline CDR1 is LGHNA and CDR2 is YSLEER. In DNA, the CDR3 is TGCGCCAGCAGCCAAGAAACTAGCGGGAGAAGGGAGCTGTTTTTT. It specifies CASSQETSGRRELFF.

The V gene is TRBV6-2 or TRBV6-3, the J gene TRBJ2-7; no clear D gene. There are 11 residues in the CDR3. V was trimmed by 1 base and J by 6 bases, leaving 4 bases between them. Per the germline V gene, CDR1 is MNHEY and CDR2 is SVGEGT. The CDR3 DNA sequence: TGTGCCAGCAGTTACTTCGCCGAGCAGTACTTC. The encoded protein is CASSYFAEQYF.

The CDR3 spells CASSLVGGAWNEQFF. In DNA, the CDR3 is TGTGCCAGCAGCTTAGTGGGGGGGGCTTGGAATGAGCAGTTCTTC. The V gene is TRBV7-2, the J gene TRBJ2-1; D perhaps matches TRBD2 (7 bases). CDR1 and CDR2 (germline): SGHTA, FQGNSA. With 1 base removed from V and 7 bases from J, the gap between germline ends came to 14 bases. The CDR3 is made up of 15 amino acids.

This rearrangement joins TRBV28 to TRBJ2-5, with D unresolved. The better agreement between TRBJ2-7 and the DNA end casts doubt on the J call. Germline values: CDR1 MDHEN, CDR2 SYDVKM. The CDR3 runs to 14 residues. The CDR3 DNA sequence: TGTGCCAGCAGTATCGCAAATCTTCTCTACGAGCAGTACTTC. The encoded protein is CASSIANLLYEQYF.

This rearrangement joins TRBV11-3 to TRBJ2-1, with TRBD2 identical over 10 bases. Germline trimming cut 5 bases from V and 4 bases from J; bases unmatched to any gene: 5. In germline, CDR1 is SGHNT, CDR2 YENEEA. The CDR3 covers 15 residues. CDR3 DNA: TGTGCCAGCAGCCCGAAGCGGGGGGGGTACAATGAGCAGTTCTTC. Its translation is CASSPKRGGYNEQFF.

This clonotype was detected only once. The junction departs from the called germline gene at one end, perhaps through a read error. This chain links TRBV5-1 with TRBJ2-7; D gene uncertain. The germline gives CDR1 SGHRS, CDR2 YFSETQ. CDR3 length equals 14 residues. CDR3 nucleotide sequence: TGCGCCAGCAGCAACGACGACTCGCTCTACGAGCAGCACTTC. This encodes CASSNDDSLYEQHF. The complete variable domain, with remaining parts taken from reference TRBV5-1 and TRBJ2-7, reads KAGVTQTPRYLIKTRGQQVTLSCSPISGHRSVSWYQQTPGQGLQFLFEYFSETQRNKGNFPGRFSGRQFSNSRSEMNVSTLELGDSALYLCASSNDDSLYEQHFGPGTRLTVT.

This clonotype has a handful of counts. The gene calls are TRBV29-1 and TRBJ2-1; possibly TRBD2 for D (5 bases). The CDR3 loop spans 13 amino acids. The V end lost 4 bases, the J end lost 4 bases, and 11 bases lay between the germline ends. Germline V gene sequence: CDR1 SQVTM, CDR2 ANQGSEA. The CDR3 DNA follows: TGCAGCGTTGTGGCGGGCGGTTACAATGAGCAGTTCTTC. Protein sequence: CSVVAGGYNEQFF.

This chain links TRBV20-1 with TRBJ1-2; no reliable D call. Between the trimmed V and J ends, which lost 6 bases and 5 bases, there was a span of 16 bases. Germline CDR1 and CDR2: DFQATT and SNEGSKA (reference sequence). The CDR3 runs to 13 residues. The CDR3 loop is CSALTNLRYGYTF. Written as DNA, the CDR3 is TGCAGTGCCTTGACAAATCTTCGGTATGGCTACACCTTC.

This chain uses TRBV28 with TRBJ2-1; no firm D call. V shed 4 bases and J shed 12 bases, with 16 bases lying between them. CDR1 is MDHEN, CDR2 SYDVKM, per germline. This CDR3 is 13 amino acids long. CDR3 sequence (DNA): TGTGCCAGCAGTTCCCCTGGCGGTTTGGTGCAGTTCTTC. Amino acid sequence: CASSSPGGLVQFF.

This clonotype was seen a handful of times. The V gene is TRBV27, the J gene TRBJ2-3, with 8 bases identical to TRBD1. Germline V gives CDR1 MNHEY, CDR2 SMNVEV (reference sequence). V lost 8 bases, J lost 2 bases, and 9 bases stayed unmatched. The CDR3 sequence is 15 residues long. In nucleotides, the CDR3 is TGTGCCAGCGGGCAACAGGGGGAGTTCACAGATACGCAGTATTTT. Translating it yields CASGQQGEFTDTQYF.

The V gene is TRBV6-2 or TRBV6-3, the J gene TRBJ2-5; no firm D call. Per the germline V gene, CDR1 is MNHEY and CDR2 is SVGEGT. The ends were cut back, 7 bases at V and 11 bases at J, with 26 bases in the middle. This CDR3 region has 15 residues. CDR3 protein: CASIDDRSKRNEQYF. CDR3 nucleotide sequence: TGTGCCAGCATTGATGACCGAAGTAAGAGAAATGAGCAGTACTTC.

This chain uses TRBV3-1 with TRBJ2-5; 12 nucleotides align to TRBD2. Germline V gives CDR1 LGHDT, CDR2 YNNKEL (reference sequence). This CDR3 spans 16 amino acids. V shed 4 bases, J shed 5 bases, and the junction held 8 bases outside the gene matches. The CDR3 nucleotides are TGTGCCAGCAGCCCCTCACTAGCGGGAGGAGGTGAGACCCAGTACTTC. Its translation is CASSPSLAGGGETQYF.

V usage is TRBV6-6 and J usage is TRBJ1-4; 8 bases fit TRBD1. In germline, CDR1 is MNHNY, CDR2 SVGAGI (reference sequence). This CDR3 is 13 amino acids long. V lost 6 bases, J lost 5 bases, and 2 bases stayed unmatched. CDR3 coding DNA: TGTGCCAGCAGCCGACAGGGGAATGAAAAACTGTTTTTT. It codes for CASSRQGNEKLFF.

J is TRBJ1-4 and V is TRBV11-2; D remains ambiguous. The germline V and J ends were trimmed by 2 bases and 8 bases, with 12 bases remaining between them. The CDR3 runs 14 residues. Per the germline V gene, CDR1 is SGHAT and CDR2 is FQNNGV. CDR3: CASSLRTEGEKLFF. In nucleotides, the CDR3 is TGTGCCAGCAGCTTAAGGACGGAAGGAGAAAAACTGTTTTTT.

This chain uses TRBV5-5 with TRBJ2-1; no reliable D call. In germline, CDR1 is SGHKS, CDR2 YYEKEE (reference sequence). The ends were cut back, 3 bases at V and 0 bases at J, with 22 bases in the middle. The CDR3 covers 19 residues. The CDR3 loop reads CASSSDRRTRPSSYNEQFF. The CDR3 coding sequence is TGTGCCAGCAGCTCGGACCGGCGTACAAGGCCAAGCTCCTACAATGAGCAGTTCTTC. Supplemented by reference TRBV5-5 and TRBJ2-1, the full variable domain reads DAGVTQSPTHLIKTRGQQVTLRCSPISGHKSVSWYQQVLGQGPQFIFQYYEKEERGRGNFPDRFSARQFPNYSSELNVNALLLGDSALYLCASSSDRRTRPSSYNEQFFGPGTRLTVL.

The J gene is TRBJ1-2, the V gene TRBV24-1; D not certain. CDR3 size: 15 residues. Trimming removed 3 bases at V and 3 bases at J, with 13 bases between. CDR1 is KGHDR and CDR2 is SFDVKD in the germline V gene. The CDR3 DNA sequence: TGTGCCACCAGTGATCGTGACGGACCGCACTATGGCTACACCTTC. It translates to CATSDRDGPHYGYTF.

The chain has TRBV28 and TRBJ1-1; 7 nucleotides agree with TRBD1. The germline V gene encodes CDR1 MDHEN and CDR2 SYDVKM. The CDR3 runs to 13 residues. After removal of 7 bases from V and 1 base from J, the junction contained 3 bases not matched to a gene. The CDR3 bases are TGTGCCAGCACCCACAGGGGGAACACTGAAGCTTTCTTT. Protein product: CASTHRGNTEAFF. The whole variable domain, filled in from reference TRBV28 and TRBJ1-1, reads DVKVTQSSRYLVKRTGEKVFLECVQDMDHENMFWYRQDPGLGLRLIYFSYDVKMKEKGDIPEGYSVSREKKERFSLILESASTNQTSMYLCASTHRGNTEAFFGQGTRLTVV.

This chain joins TRBV12-3 or TRBV12-4 and TRBJ1-2, with D perhaps matching TRBD1 (5 bases). V gave up 5 bases and J gave up 5 bases, with 15 bases separating them. This CDR3 has 14 amino acids. CDR3 amino acids: CASSQTVNGYGYTF. DNA for the CDR3: TGTGCCAGCAGTCAGACAGTAAACGGTTATGGCTACACCTTC.